This is a list of T cell receptor beta chains from one sample in a study of cytomegalovirus exposure and HLA in healthy donors. Measured with immunoSEQ multiplex PCR; TCRdb has only the in-frame clones, and not every one. This repertoire shows about 140,000 clones, roughly 80% found once; its top ten account for 1.2%. The sequenced sample consisted of PBMCs. The source of these receptors is a female donor in good health and CMV-seronegative. CDR3s include the opening cysteine and the closing phenylalanine or tryptophan. Fields, in order: J gene, clone size, V gene, D gene, CDR3 DNA, CDR3 protein. A D gene is named only where the DNA matches it firmly. Expanded clones are given a class, and other clones once, few, many or no size at all.

j_call: TRBJ1-5
clone_size: .
v_call: TRBV28
d_call: TRBD1
cdr3_nt: TGTGCCAGCAGTCTCAGGCAGGGGGGATATCAGCCCCAGCATTTT
cdr3_aa: CASSLRQGGYQPQHF

j_call: TRBJ2-5
clone_size: .
v_call: TRBV2
d_call: TRBD1
cdr3_nt: TGTGCCAGCAGGCGACCGGGACAGCAAGAGACCCAGTACTTC
cdr3_aa: CASRRPGQQETQYF

j_call: TRBJ2-7
clone_size: .
v_call: TRBV30
d_call: TRBD2
cdr3_nt: TGTGCCTGGAGTGCGACTAGCGGGCCGCAGTACTTC
cdr3_aa: CAWSATSGPQYF

j_call: TRBJ2-5
clone_size: .
v_call: TRBV25-1
d_call: TRBD1
cdr3_nt: TGTGCCAGCAGTTCCCAGACAGGGGGGGAGACCCAGTACTTC
cdr3_aa: CASSSQTGGETQYF

j_call: TRBJ1-5
clone_size: once
v_call: TRBV28
d_call: TRBD1
cdr3_nt: TGTGCCAGCAGTTTGGTTGGACAGGGGGCCGGTCAGCCCCAGCATTTT
cdr3_aa: CASSLVGQGAGQPQHF

j_call: TRBJ1-2
clone_size: once
v_call: TRBV11-2
d_call: .
cdr3_nt: TGTGCCAGCAGCTTAGATAACTCTAACTATGGCTACACCTTC
cdr3_aa: CASSLDNSNYGYTF

j_call: TRBJ2-1
clone_size: .
v_call: TRBV29-1
d_call: TRBD2
cdr3_nt: TGCAGCGTTATCCGAACGAATAGCGGGCCCTTCAGCTCCTACAATGAGCAGTTCTTC
cdr3_aa: CSVIRTNSGPFSSYNEQFF

j_call: TRBJ2-4
clone_size: .
v_call: TRBV30
d_call: TRBD1
cdr3_nt: TGTGCCTGGAGTTTAAACAGGGGGAAAAACATTCAGTACTTC
cdr3_aa: CAWSLNRGKNIQYF

j_call: TRBJ1-1
clone_size: .
v_call: TRBV28
d_call: TRBD1
cdr3_nt: TGTGCCAGCAGCTCCGCCGGGACAGGGAAGGCTGAAGCTTTCTTT
cdr3_aa: CASSSAGTGKAEAFF

j_call: TRBJ2-1
clone_size: .
v_call: TRBV25-1
d_call: TRBD1
cdr3_nt: TGTGCCAGCAGTGAATATGCGGGCAGGGGGCGCGATGAGCAGTTCTTC
cdr3_aa: CASSEYAGRGRDEQFF

j_call: TRBJ2-6
clone_size: .
v_call: TRBV11-1
d_call: .
cdr3_nt: TGTGCCAGCAGCACGTGGGCCGCCTCTGGGGCCAACGTCCTGACTTTC
cdr3_aa: CASSTWAASGANVLTF

j_call: TRBJ2-7
clone_size: .
v_call: TRBV7-9
d_call: TRBD1
cdr3_nt: TGTGCCAGCAGCCCCTGGACAGGCAAACTGTACTTC
cdr3_aa: CASSPWTGKLYF

j_call: TRBJ1-1
clone_size: .
v_call: TRBV7-9
d_call: .
cdr3_nt: TGTGCCAGCAGCCCGGTGGCAGGGGTCGATACAGCTTTCTTT
cdr3_aa: CASSPVAGVDTAFF

j_call: TRBJ2-7
clone_size: .
v_call: TRBV10-3
d_call: .
cdr3_nt: TGTGCCATCAGCAGGGGTAGCGAGTACGAGCAGTACTTC
cdr3_aa: CAISRGSEYEQYF

j_call: TRBJ2-3
clone_size: .
v_call: TRBV5-5
d_call: TRBD2
cdr3_nt: TGTGCCAGCAGCCTCCTGGGAGGGAGCACAGATACGCAGTATTTT
cdr3_aa: CASSLLGGSTDTQYF

j_call: TRBJ1-5
clone_size: .
v_call: TRBV30
d_call: TRBD1
cdr3_nt: TGTGCCTGGATCAGGGGGAATCAGCCCCAGCATTTT
cdr3_aa: CAWIRGNQPQHF

j_call: TRBJ1-2
clone_size: .
v_call: TRBV12-5
d_call: TRBD1
cdr3_nt: TGTGCTAGTGGTTTGGGACAGGGGAACTATGGCTACACCTTC
cdr3_aa: CASGLGQGNYGYTF

j_call: TRBJ2-6
clone_size: .
v_call: TRBV5-4
d_call: .
cdr3_nt: TGTGCCAGCAGAGGAGCGGAACTTTCTTTCTCTGGGGCCAACGTCCTGACTTTC
cdr3_aa: CASRGAELSFSGANVLTF

j_call: TRBJ1-1
clone_size: .
v_call: TRBV15
d_call: .
cdr3_nt: TGTGCCACCAGCAACCCGGGACAGAACACTGAAGCTTTCTTT
cdr3_aa: CATSNPGQNTEAFF

j_call: TRBJ2-1
clone_size: .
v_call: TRBV28
d_call: TRBD2
cdr3_nt: TGTGCCAGCAGTTACGTGTTCCGGGAGGGCCCCTACAATGAGCAGTTCTTC
cdr3_aa: CASSYVFREGPYNEQFF

j_call: TRBJ2-5
clone_size: .
v_call: TRBV5-8
d_call: TRBD2
cdr3_nt: TGTGCCAGCAGCTTGGGACTAGCGGGAGTGATTGGAGAGACCCAGTACTTC
cdr3_aa: CASSLGLAGVIGETQYF

j_call: TRBJ1-2
clone_size: once
v_call: TRBV2
d_call: TRBD1
cdr3_nt: TGTGCCAGCAGTGAGACAGGGAAGGGTGGCTACACCTTC
cdr3_aa: CASSETGKGGYTF

j_call: TRBJ2-1
clone_size: .
v_call: TRBV28
d_call: .
cdr3_nt: TGTGCCAGCAGCCAAATCGGGTATAATGAGCAGTTCTTC
cdr3_aa: CASSQIGYNEQFF

j_call: TRBJ1-1
clone_size: .
v_call: TRBV11-1
d_call: .
cdr3_nt: TGTGCCAGCAGATTAACACAGGGTGAGAACACTGAAGCTTTCTTT
cdr3_aa: CASRLTQGENTEAFF

j_call: TRBJ1-1
clone_size: .
v_call: TRBV28
d_call: TRBD1
cdr3_nt: TGTGCCAGCAGCATACAGGGGTATCCTGAAGCTTTCTTT
cdr3_aa: CASSIQGYPEAFF

j_call: TRBJ2-7
clone_size: .
v_call: TRBV28
d_call: TRBD1
cdr3_nt: TGTGCCAGCAACCAGGGGGACATCTCCTACGAGCAGTACTTC
cdr3_aa: CASNQGDISYEQYF